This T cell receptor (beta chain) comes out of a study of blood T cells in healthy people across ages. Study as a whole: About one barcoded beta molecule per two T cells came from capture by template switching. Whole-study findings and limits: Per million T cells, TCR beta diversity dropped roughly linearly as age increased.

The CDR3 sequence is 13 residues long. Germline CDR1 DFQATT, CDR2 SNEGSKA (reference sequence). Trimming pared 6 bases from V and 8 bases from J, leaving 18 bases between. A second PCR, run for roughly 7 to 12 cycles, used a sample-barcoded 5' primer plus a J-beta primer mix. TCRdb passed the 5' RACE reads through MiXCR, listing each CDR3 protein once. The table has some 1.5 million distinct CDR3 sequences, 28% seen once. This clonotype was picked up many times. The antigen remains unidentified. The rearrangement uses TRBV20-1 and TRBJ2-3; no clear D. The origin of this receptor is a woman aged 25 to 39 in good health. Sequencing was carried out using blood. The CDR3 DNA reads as TGCAGTGCCCCTGGGCTTCGATCACGTACGCAGTATTTT. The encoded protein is CSAPGLRSRTQYF.